Below, one T cell receptor beta chain is given with its context. No antigen is known for it. This specimen comes from a study of T cells after yellow fever vaccination. The study, taken as a whole, reports: Post-booster repertoires again held most primary-vaccination clones (about 96% CD4, roughly 90% CD8).

Each CDR3 protein is one row after TCRdb ran MiXCR on the 5' RACE reads. This sample carries 350,000 or so distinct CDR3 sequences, 7% to 9% of them seen once, and the ten largest clones take around 17%. Trimming removed 4 bases at V and 8 bases at J, with 24 bases between. This CDR3 region has 16 residues. Germline V gene lookup returns CDR1 SGHRS and CDR2 YFSETQ. This receptor was taken from a man between 18 and 29 years old who received the YFV17D yellow fever vaccine. V is TRBV5-1 and J is TRBJ1-2; no reliable D call. Sequencing was performed on PBMCs, taken about 49 days after the first yellow fever vaccination. DNA of the CDR3: TGCGCCAGCAGCCTATCTGTAGGTTCGACTTACGACGGCTACACCTTC. Residues: CASSLSVGSTYDGYTF.